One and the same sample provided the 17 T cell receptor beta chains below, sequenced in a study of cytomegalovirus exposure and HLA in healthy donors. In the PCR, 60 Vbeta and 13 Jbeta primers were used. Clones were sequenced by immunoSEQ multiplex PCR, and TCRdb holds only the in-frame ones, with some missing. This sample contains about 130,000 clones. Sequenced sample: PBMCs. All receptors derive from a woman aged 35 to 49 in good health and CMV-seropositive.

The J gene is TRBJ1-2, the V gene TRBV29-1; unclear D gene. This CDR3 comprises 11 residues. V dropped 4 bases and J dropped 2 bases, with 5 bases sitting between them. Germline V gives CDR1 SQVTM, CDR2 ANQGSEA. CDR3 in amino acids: CSVVENYGYTF. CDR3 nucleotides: TGCAGCGTTGTGGAGAACTATGGCTACACCTTC.

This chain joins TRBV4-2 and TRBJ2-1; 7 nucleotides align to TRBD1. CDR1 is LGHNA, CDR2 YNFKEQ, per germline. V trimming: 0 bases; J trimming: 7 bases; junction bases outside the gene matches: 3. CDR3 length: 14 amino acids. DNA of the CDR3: TGTGCCAGCAGCCAAGAGACAGGGTCAAATGAGCAGTTCTTC. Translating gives CASSQETGSNEQFF.

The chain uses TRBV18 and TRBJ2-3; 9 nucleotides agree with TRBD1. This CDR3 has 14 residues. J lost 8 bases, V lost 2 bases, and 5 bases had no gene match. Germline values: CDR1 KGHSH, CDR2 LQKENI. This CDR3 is CASSPGQGKATQYF. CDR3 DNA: TGTGCCAGCTCACCAGGACAGGGGAAGGCTACGCAGTATTTT.

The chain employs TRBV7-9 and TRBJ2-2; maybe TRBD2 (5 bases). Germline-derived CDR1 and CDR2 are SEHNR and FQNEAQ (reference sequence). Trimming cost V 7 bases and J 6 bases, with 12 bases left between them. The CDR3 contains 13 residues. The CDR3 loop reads CASTPPGSGELFF. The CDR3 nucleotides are TGTGCCAGCACCCCACCGGGATCCGGGGAGCTGTTTTTT. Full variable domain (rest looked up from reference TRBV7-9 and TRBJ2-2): DTGVSQNPRHKITKRGQNVTFRCDPISEHNRLYWYRQTLGQGPEFLTYFQNEAQLEKSRLLSDRFSAERPKGSFSTLEIQRTEQGDSAMYLCASTPPGSGELFFGEGSRLTVL.

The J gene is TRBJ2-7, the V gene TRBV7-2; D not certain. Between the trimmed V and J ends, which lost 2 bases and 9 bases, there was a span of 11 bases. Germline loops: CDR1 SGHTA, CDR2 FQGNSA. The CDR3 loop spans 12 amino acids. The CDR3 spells CASSLSFSGQYF. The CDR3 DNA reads TGTGCCAGCAGCTTATCCTTTTCCGGGCAGTACTTC.

The CDR3 DNA reads as TGTGCCAGTTTAAATGGTAGAACTGAAGCTTTCTTT. Translated, it gives CASLNGRTEAFF. The rearrangement joins TRBV13 to TRBJ1-1, with D unresolved. Trimming stripped 9 bases from V and 5 bases from J, with 13 bases between. CDR1 is PRHDT, CDR2 FYEKMQ, per germline (reference sequence). The CDR3 length is 12 residues.

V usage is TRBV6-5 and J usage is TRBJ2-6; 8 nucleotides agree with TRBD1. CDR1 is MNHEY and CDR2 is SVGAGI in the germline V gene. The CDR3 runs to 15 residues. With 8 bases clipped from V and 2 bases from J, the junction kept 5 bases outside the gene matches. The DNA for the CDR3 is TGTGCCAGCGGGCAGGGGGCGCCTGGGGCCAACGTCCTGACTTTC. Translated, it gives CASGQGAPGANVLTF.

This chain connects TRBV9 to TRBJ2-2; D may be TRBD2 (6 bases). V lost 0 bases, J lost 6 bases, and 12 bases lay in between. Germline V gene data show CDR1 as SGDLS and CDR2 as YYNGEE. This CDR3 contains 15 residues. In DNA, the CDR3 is TGTGCCAGCAGCGTAGTCGGGAGCGGAGCCGGGGAGCTGTTTTTT. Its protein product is CASSVVGSGAGELFF.

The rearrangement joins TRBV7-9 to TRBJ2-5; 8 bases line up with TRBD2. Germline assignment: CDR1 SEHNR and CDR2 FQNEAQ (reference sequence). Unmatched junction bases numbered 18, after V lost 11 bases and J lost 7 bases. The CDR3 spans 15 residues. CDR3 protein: CASQGDGRAVATQYF. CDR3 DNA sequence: TGTGCCTCTCAAGGGGACGGGAGGGCCGTCGCGACCCAGTACTTC.

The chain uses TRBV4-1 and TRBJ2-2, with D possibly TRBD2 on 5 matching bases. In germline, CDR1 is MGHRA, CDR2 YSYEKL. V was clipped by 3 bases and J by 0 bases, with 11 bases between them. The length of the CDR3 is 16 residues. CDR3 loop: CASSQDREANTGELFF. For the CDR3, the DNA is TGCGCCAGCAGCCAGGACCGGGAAGCGAACACCGGGGAGCTGTTTTTT.

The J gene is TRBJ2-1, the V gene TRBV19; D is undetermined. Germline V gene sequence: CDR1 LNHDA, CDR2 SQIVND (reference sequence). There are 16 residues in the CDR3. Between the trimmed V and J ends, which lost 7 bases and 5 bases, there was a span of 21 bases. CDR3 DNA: TGTGCCAGTAATCCACCGGAGTATGAATACGACAATGAGCAGTTCTTC. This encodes CASNPPEYEYDNEQFF.

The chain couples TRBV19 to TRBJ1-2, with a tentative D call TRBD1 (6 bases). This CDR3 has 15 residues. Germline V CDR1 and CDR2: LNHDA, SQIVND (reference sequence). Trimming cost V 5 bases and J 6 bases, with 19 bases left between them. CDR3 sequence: CASSLQGNHAHGYTF. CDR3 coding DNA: TGTGCCAGTAGTCTGCAGGGGAATCATGCCCATGGCTACACCTTC.

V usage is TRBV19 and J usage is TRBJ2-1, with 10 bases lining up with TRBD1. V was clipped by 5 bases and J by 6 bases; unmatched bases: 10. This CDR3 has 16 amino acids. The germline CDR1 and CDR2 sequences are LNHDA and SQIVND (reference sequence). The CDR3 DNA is TGTGCCAGTAGTCCCCGGGGACAGGGGATTTCCAATGAGCAGTTCTTC. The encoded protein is CASSPRGQGISNEQFF.

The CDR3 DNA reads TGTGCCAGCAGTGTAGTAACAGGTGAAAAACTGTTTTTT. Its protein product is CASSVVTGEKLFF. V usage is TRBV6-1 and J usage is TRBJ1-4, with D perhaps TRBD1 (5 bases). V lost 4 bases to trimming and J lost 7 bases, with 10 bases between them. CDR1 MNHNS and CDR2 SASEGT come from the germline V gene. This CDR3 contains 13 residues.

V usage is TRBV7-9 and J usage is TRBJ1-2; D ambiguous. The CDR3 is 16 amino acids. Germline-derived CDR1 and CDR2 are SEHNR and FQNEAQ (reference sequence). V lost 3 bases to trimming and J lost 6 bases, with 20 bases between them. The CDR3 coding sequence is TGTGCCAGCAGCTTCATGAGCCGACATCCTGAAGATGGCTACACCTTC. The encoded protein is CASSFMSRHPEDGYTF.

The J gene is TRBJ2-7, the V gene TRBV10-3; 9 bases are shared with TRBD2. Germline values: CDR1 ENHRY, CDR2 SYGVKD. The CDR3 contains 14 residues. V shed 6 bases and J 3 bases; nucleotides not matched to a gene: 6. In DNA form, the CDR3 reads TGTGCCATCAGCTTTAGCGGGAGAAACTACGAGCAGTACTTC. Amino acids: CAISFSGRNYEQYF.

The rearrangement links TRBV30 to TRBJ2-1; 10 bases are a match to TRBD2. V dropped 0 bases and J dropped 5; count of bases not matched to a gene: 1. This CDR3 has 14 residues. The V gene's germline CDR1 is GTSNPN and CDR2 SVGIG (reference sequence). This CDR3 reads CAWSVSGRDNEQFF. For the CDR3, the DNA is TGTGCCTGGAGTGTCAGCGGGAGGGACAATGAGCAGTTCTTC.